Each of the 21 T cell receptor beta chains below was sequenced from the same sample in a study of blood T cell repertoires in COVID-19. Method: immunoSEQ multiplex PCR; TCRdb's copy keeps in-frame clones and lacks some. Of roughly 150,000 clones listed, over 70% were seen once; the top ten hold roughly 4.9%. The sequenced sample consisted of PBMCs or T cells enriched from blood (not recorded which). Every receptor here comes from a man between 65 and 85 years old who had been exposed to COVID-19.

This clone was detected only a few times. J is TRBJ2-7 and V is TRBV11-2; 10 bases are a match to TRBD2. The germline CDR1 and CDR2 sequences are SGHAT and FQNNGV. This CDR3 contains 16 residues. V was pared by 4 bases and J by 2 bases, with 8 bases of the junction left unmatched. CDR3 bases: TGTGCCAGCAGCTCCCTAGCGGGGGACGGAACCTACGAGCAGTACTTC. Its translation: CASSSLAGDGTYEQYF.

The chain uses TRBV10-2 and TRBJ1-4, with D possibly matching TRBD1 (6 bases). Germline lookup yields CDR1 WSHSY and CDR2 SAAADI. Trimming took 6 bases from V and 8 from J, leaving 16 bases between them. This CDR3 is 14 amino acids long. The DNA for the CDR3 is TGCGCCAGCAGCGAACAGGGTCCGCGGGAAAAACTGTTTTTT. Translated, it gives CASSEQGPREKLFF.

This sequence joins TRBV6-5 and TRBJ2-7; tentative D call: TRBD2 (6 bases). This CDR3 comprises 13 residues. Trimming took 6 bases from V and 3 from J, leaving 12 bases between them. CDR1 and CDR2 from the germline V gene are MNHEY and SVGAGI. The CDR3: CASRSAGFYEQYF. CDR3 nucleotides: TGTGCCAGCAGATCGGCGGGGTTCTACGAGCAGTACTTC.

CDR3 DNA: TGTGCCAGCAGTTTACGAGGGATGGGAAGAACTGAAGCTTTCTTT. Its translation: CASSLRGMGRTEAFF. The chain combines TRBV28 with TRBJ1-1; D is uncertain. Germline-derived CDR1 and CDR2 are MDHEN and SYDVKM. Trimming removed 2 bases from V and 5 bases from J, with 15 bases in between. The CDR3 consists of 15 residues.

The J gene is TRBJ1-6, the V gene TRBV6-1; a possible D gene is TRBD1 (5 bases). CDR1 MNHNS and CDR2 SASEGT come from the germline V gene. Trimming took 2 bases from V and 10 from J, leaving 15 bases between them. The CDR3 has 15 amino acids. In DNA, the CDR3 is TGTGCCAGCAGTGAATTGGGAGGGGAGAAATCACCCCTCCACTTT. It translates to CASSELGGEKSPLHF.

This clone was seen just once. The chain combines TRBV2 with TRBJ1-5; D remains ambiguous. This CDR3 spans 15 amino acids. The V end was cut by 4 bases, the J end by 4 bases, with 14 bases between. Germline V gene data show CDR1 as SNHLY and CDR2 as FYNNEI. The CDR3 nucleotides are TGTGCCAGCAGTGGGTCACCCAGAGGGAATCAGCCCCAGCATTTT. It is translated as CASSGSPRGNQPQHF.

This clone came up a few times. The V call is TRBV30, the J call TRBJ1-2; TRBD1 matches at 10 bases. Germline assignment: CDR1 GTSNPN and CDR2 SVGIG (reference sequence). This CDR3 is built from 15 residues. Trimming took 6 bases from V and 4 from J; bases not matched to a gene: 11. The CDR3 spells CACLAGQGMGYGYTF. CDR3 in DNA: TGTGCCTGCTTGGCGGGACAGGGGATGGGCTATGGCTACACCTTC.

This clone has a handful of counts. V and J are TRBV28 and TRBJ1-5, with TRBD1 as a possible D gene (5 bases). The CDR3 has 15 amino acids. V lost 6 bases to trimming and J lost 5 bases, with 17 bases between them. Germline V CDR1 and CDR2: MDHEN, SYDVKM. The CDR3 DNA sequence: TGTGCCAGCAGGGTATTTGCCCGGGGGGATCAGCCCCAGCATTTT. Protein: CASRVFARGDQPQHF.

The chain recombines TRBV7-2 with TRBJ2-1; the match to TRBD1 covers 10 bases. The CDR3 length is 16 residues. Germline V gives CDR1 SGHTA, CDR2 FQGNSA. V lost 3 bases and J lost 9; bases outside the gene matches: 11. In DNA, the CDR3 is TGTGCCAGCAGCTTGGCTGGACAGGGGGTCAGAGGTGAGCAGTTCTTC. It codes for CASSLAGQGVRGEQFF.

This clone was observed once. The chain employs TRBV6-2 or TRBV6-3 and TRBJ1-1; the D is unclear. Germline values: CDR1 MNHEY, CDR2 SVGEGT. The length of the CDR3 is 14 residues. V gave up 0 bases and J gave up 5 bases, with 10 bases separating them. This chain's CDR3 is CASSYSMEGTEAFF. The DNA for the CDR3 is TGTGCCAGCAGTTACTCGATGGAGGGTACTGAAGCTTTCTTT.

As DNA, the CDR3 is TGTGCCAGCAGCGGACAGGGGGCAGACTATGGCTACACCTTC. Translation gives CASSGQGADYGYTF. The genes are TRBV2 and TRBJ1-2, with 11 bases lining up with TRBD1. This CDR3 comprises 14 residues. Germline V gene sequence: CDR1 SNHLY, CDR2 FYNNEI. Trimming removed 6 bases from V and 3 bases from J; junction bases left unmatched: 3.

This clone was seen once. The V call is TRBV7-2, the J call TRBJ1-3; possible D gene TRBD1, 5 bases. V lost 0 bases and J 3 bases, leaving 6 bases between the germline ends. CDR3 size: 14 residues. In germline, CDR1 is SGHTA, CDR2 FQGNSA. CDR3 protein: CASSLAQGGNTIYF. The CDR3, as DNA: TGTGCCAGCAGCTTAGCGCAGGGTGGAAACACCATATATTTT.

V gene TRBV12-3 or TRBV12-4 combines with J gene TRBJ1-1; TRBD1 is a possible D gene (5 bases). V was cut by 2 bases and J by 4 bases, with 8 bases left in between. CDR3 length: 13 residues. The CDR3 region has the DNA TGTGCCAGCAGTTTAATGCAGGGCACTGAAGCTTTCTTT. Protein: CASSLMQGTEAFF.

A few counts support this clone. The rearrangement links TRBV12-5 to TRBJ1-4; perhaps TRBD1 as D (6 bases). The germline V and J ends were trimmed by 2 bases and 14 bases, with 21 bases remaining between them. Germline CDR1 reads LGHNT; CDR2 reads FRNRAP. This CDR3 spans 15 amino acids. In DNA, the CDR3 is TGTGCTAGTGGTTTGACCGGGGGGCTAAATGGAAACCTGTTTTTT. Its translation: CASGLTGGLNGNLFF.

The chain's CDR3 is CASSLDTIRYEQYF. The CDR3 DNA reads TGTGCCAGCAGCCTGGACACCATTAGGTACGAGCAGTACTTC. The gene calls are TRBV28 and TRBJ2-7, with D perhaps matching TRBD1 (5 bases). The germline CDR1 and CDR2 sequences are MDHEN and SYDVKM. The CDR3 consists of 14 residues. Between the trimmed V and J ends, which lost 6 bases and 4 bases, there was a span of 16 bases.

This chain uses TRBV19 with TRBJ2-1; D might be TRBD2 (6 bases). CDR1 and CDR2 from the germline V gene are LNHDA and SQIVND (reference sequence). CDR3 length: 15 amino acids. Trimming left V 6 bases short and J 0 bases short, with 12 bases between. In nucleotides, the CDR3 is TGTGCCAGTAGGGCGGGACGGAGCTCCTACAATGAGCAGTTCTTC. Its translation: CASRAGRSSYNEQFF.

The V gene is TRBV27, the J gene TRBJ1-4; TRBD1 matches at 8 bases. The V and J ends lost 3 bases and 3 bases, in that order; junction bases with no gene match: 3. There are 15 residues in the CDR3. In germline, CDR1 is MNHEY, CDR2 SMNVEV (reference sequence). CDR3 DNA sequence: TGTGCCAGCAGTTTTGCAGGGGGCTCTAATGAAAAACTGTTTTTT. This encodes CASSFAGGSNEKLFF.

The V and J genes are TRBV11-2 and TRBJ1-5; possible D gene TRBD1, 5 bases. Germline values: CDR1 SGHAT, CDR2 FQNNGV. The CDR3 has 13 amino acids. V lost 8 bases and J 4 bases, leaving 12 bases between the germline ends. The CDR3 bases are TGTGCCAGCGCGTCCGGGGGGAATCAGCCCCAGCATTTT. Protein product: CASASGGNQPQHF.

V is TRBV9 and J is TRBJ2-3; TRBD2 aligns across 7 bases. CDR1 and CDR2 from the germline V gene are SGDLS and YYNGEE. V lost 0 bases and J lost 8; bases outside the gene matches: 12. The CDR3 is 16 residues long. The CDR3 DNA reads as TGTGCCAGCAGCGTAGGGAGTCTCCCAACGGGAGGTACGCAGTATTTT. It is translated as CASSVGSLPTGGTQYF.

V gene TRBV23-1 combines with J gene TRBJ1-2; 8 bases fit TRBD1. TRBV23-1 belongs to the ORF category, with a function that is uncertain. This CDR3 contains 14 residues. V shed 8 bases, J shed 6 bases, and the junction held 11 bases outside the gene matches. This CDR3 reads CASLPWTGTNGYTF. The CDR3 region has the DNA TGCGCCAGCCTTCCCTGGACAGGGACGAATGGCTACACCTTC.

The chain is built from TRBV6-2 or TRBV6-3 and TRBJ1-5; 7 nucleotides line up with TRBD1. CDR1 MNHEY and CDR2 SVGEGT come from the germline V gene. This CDR3 has 17 residues. Trimming at V came to 5 bases and at J to 0 bases, leaving 10 bases not matched to a gene. In DNA form, the CDR3 reads TGTGCCAGCAGTGGACAGGCCCGTCCTAGTAGCAATCAGCCCCAGCATTTT. It is translated as CASSGQARPSSNQPQHF.